This TCR beta chain was captured by sequencing in a study of immune characterization of retroperitoneal liposarcoma. This clonotype was counted only a few times. Germline V gene data show CDR1 as MNHNS and CDR2 as SASEGT. The CDR3 is 17 residues long. TCRdb itself ran the PCR reads through MiXCR, one entry per CDR3 protein. The sample contains 10,000 to 11,000 distinct CDR3 sequences, around 35% of which appear only once. This TCR was recovered from a male donor with retroperitoneal liposarcoma. The sample taken for sequencing was tumor tissue. This rearrangement joins TRBV6-1 to TRBJ2-1, with 8 bases lining up with TRBD1. The J call may not be correct, given that the DNA end is closer to TRBJ2-5. CDR3 in DNA: TGTGCCAGCAGTGAAGATCGACAGGGGTTTTTTACGGAGACCCAGTACTTC. Protein sequence: CASSEDRQGFFTETQYF.